A selection of T cell receptor beta chains follows, all from one sample in a study of cytomegalovirus exposure and HLA in healthy donors. Sequenced by immunoSEQ multiplex PCR; TCRdb stores in-frame clones only, minus some. The table lists about 110,000 clones, roughly 80% of them singletons. What was sequenced was PBMCs. The source is a young man in good health and CMV-seropositive. Each CDR3 is given with its conserved first and last residue. A D gene is named only where the DNA matches it firmly. Clone size is stated in some rows and not others, as once, few, many or a class when expanded.

.,.,TRBV30,TRBJ1-1,TGTGCCTGGAGTGTACGTACCCGGGCAGGGGTGGGGAACACTGAAGCTTTCTTT,CAWSVRTRAGVGNTEAFF
TRBD1,.,TRBV7-9,TRBJ1-1,TGTGCCAGCAGCTCACTACAGGGGGGGAACACTGAAGCTTTCTTT,CASSSLQGGNTEAFF
TRBD2,.,TRBV19,TRBJ2-5,TGTGCCAGTAGTAGATACCCCGGGACTACAGAGACCCAGTACTTC,CASSRYPGTTETQYF
TRBD1,.,TRBV9,TRBJ1-2,TGTGCCAGCAGCACCTATACAGGGGCCGCGGTGTATGGCTACACCTTC,CASSTYTGAAVYGYTF
TRBD2,.,TRBV28,TRBJ2-5,TGTGCCAGCAGTTCAAAGATAGCGGGGGGCCAAGAGACCCAGTACTTC,CASSSKIAGGQETQYF
.,.,TRBV5-1,TRBJ2-3,TGCGCCAGCAGCTCCAACACAGATACGCAGTATTTT,CASSSNTDTQYF
TRBD2,.,TRBV27,TRBJ2-3,TGTGCCAGCACCCGACTAGCGGGTGTGACAGATACGCAGTATTTT,CASTRLAGVTDTQYF
.,.,TRBV5-1,TRBJ2-1,TGCGCCAGCAGCTTGGTCACTTACAATGAGCAGTTCTTC,CASSLVTYNEQFF
.,.,TRBV7-9,TRBJ1-4,TGTTCCAGCAGCACAACCAATGAAAAACTGTTTTTT,CSSSTTNEKLFF
TRBD1,few,TRBV5-1,TRBJ1-1,TGCGCCAGCAGCTTGGAAGGGGGCCAGAACACTGAAGCTTTCTTT,CASSLEGGQNTEAFF
TRBD2,.,TRBV19,TRBJ2-1,TGTGCCAGTAGTATACATAGCGGGGGTCCTCTAGGGAATGAGCAGTTCTTC,CASSIHSGGPLGNEQFF
TRBD2,.,TRBV7-9,TRBJ2-5,TGTGCCAGCAGCTCGGGCGGGGGGGCCGGGGAGACCCAGTACTTC,CASSSGGGAGETQYF
.,.,TRBV29-1,TRBJ2-2,TGCAGCGTTGAAATCCCTAGCTCAAACACCGGGGAGCTGTTTTTT,CSVEIPSSNTGELFF
.,once,TRBV7-8,TRBJ1-1,TGTGCCAGCAGCTTAGCGAGGGTGAACACTGAAGCTTTCTTT,CASSLARVNTEAFF
TRBD2,once,TRBV29-1,TRBJ2-1,TGCAGCGTTGAAGGGACTAGCGGGGGTCCTAACTACAATGAGCAGTTCTTC,CSVEGTSGGPNYNEQFF
.,.,TRBV6-6,TRBJ1-1,TGTGCCAGCAGTTACTCGGCCAGGGGCACTGAAGCTTTCTTT,CASSYSARGTEAFF
.,.,TRBV20-1,TRBJ1-3,TGCAGTGCTCCAGGCTGGAACACCATATATTTT,CSAPGWNTIYF
TRBD2,few,TRBV7-3,TRBJ2-1,TGTGCCAGCAGCTTAAGTGCGGGGGGCCACAATGAGCAGTTCTTC,CASSLSAGGHNEQFF
.,.,TRBV11-2,TRBJ2-1,TGTGCCAGCAGCCCCGTCCGGGGAGACGATGAGCAGTTCTTC,CASSPVRGDDEQFF
.,.,TRBV7-9,TRBJ2-1,TGTTCCAGCAGCTTAGTCGGCAATGAGCAGTTCTTC,CSSSLVGNEQFF
.,.,TRBV10-3,TRBJ1-4,TGTGCCATCAGTGAGTCACAGGGCGGAACTAATGAAAAACTGTTTTTT,CAISESQGGTNEKLFF
TRBD1,few,TRBV7-6,TRBJ2-7,TGTGCCAGCAGTTTACAGGGGGGAGACGAGCAGTACTTC,CASSLQGGDEQYF
TRBD1,.,TRBV7-8,TRBJ1-1,TGTGCCAGCAGCCCCCAGGATTGGACAGGGGAGAACACTGAAGCTTTCTTT,CASSPQDWTGENTEAFF
.,.,TRBV7-9,TRBJ2-7,TGTTCCAGCAGCTTATTAAGCCACGAGCAGTACTTC,CSSSLLSHEQYF
TRBD1,.,TRBV9,TRBJ2-3,TGTGCCAGCAGCGTAGCTCTTGAGGGGGCGCGATATTTT,CASSVALEGARYF
.,.,TRBV5-6,TRBJ2-7,TGTGCCAGCAGCTTGTTGAACAGCAGGAACTCCTACGAGCAGTACTTC,CASSLLNSRNSYEQYF
TRBD1,.,TRBV30,TRBJ1-5,TGTGCCTGGAGCGCTACAGGGGGTAGCAATCAGCCCCAGCATTTT,CAWSATGGSNQPQHF
.,.,TRBV18,TRBJ2-5,TGTGCCAGCTCACCACCCGTGACCAAACAAGAGGCCCAGTACTTC,CASSPPVTKQEAQYF
TRBD1,.,TRBV14,TRBJ2-5,TGTGCCAGCAGCCAAGATCGGACAGGCCTAGAGACCCAGTACTTC,CASSQDRTGLETQYF
TRBD1,.,TRBV7-9,TRBJ2-7,TGTGCCAGCAGGGGTCACCGGGACAGTTCCTCACAGCCCTCCTACGAGCAGTACTTC,CASRGHRDSSSQPSYEQYF
TRBD1,.,TRBV18,TRBJ1-1,TGTGCCAGCTCACTGGGACAGGGGGTAGACACTGAAGCTTTCTTT,CASSLGQGVDTEAFF
TRBD2,.,TRBV27,TRBJ2-1,TGTGCCAGCAGTTTATTTAGCGGGGGGGCAAATGAGCAGTTCTTC,CASSLFSGGANEQFF
.,.,TRBV7-2,TRBJ1-1,TGTGCCAGCAGCTTCTCGACAGTGAACACTGAAGCTTTCTTT,CASSFSTVNTEAFF
.,.,TRBV19,TRBJ1-4,TGTGCCAGTAGTATTGGATGGGCCAGGGGAGTGGAAAAACTGTTTTTT,CASSIGWARGVEKLFF
.,.,TRBV2,TRBJ1-1,TGTGCCAGCAAAACAGAGTTAATGAACACTGAAGCTTTCTTT,CASKTELMNTEAFF
.,.,TRBV7-9,TRBJ2-7,TGTGCCAGCACGGACAGTAGGGACGAGCAGTACTTC,CASTDSRDEQYF
.,.,TRBV18,TRBJ1-1,TGTGCCAGCTCACCACGAGAGGAGACTGAAGCTTTCTTT,CASSPREETEAFF
TRBD1,.,TRBV5-4,TRBJ1-4,TGTGCCAGCAGCTATTACAGGGGGCGGGAAAAACTGTTTTTT,CASSYYRGREKLFF
TRBD1,.,TRBV29-1,TRBJ1-2,TGCAGCGTTGAAATTACAGGGGCCGGGTATTCTAACTATGGCTACACCTTC,CSVEITGAGYSNYGYTF
TRBD1,once,TRBV27,TRBJ1-2,TGTGCCAGCAGTTACTCCGGGACAGGGGGCTTCTATGGCTACACCTTC,CASSYSGTGGFYGYTF
TRBD2,.,TRBV6-6,TRBJ2-3,TGTGCCGCCCGGGGGGCAGATACGCAGTATTTT,CAARGADTQYF
TRBD2,.,TRBV19,TRBJ2-7,TGTGCCAGTAGTGCGGGACTAGCGGGGTACGAGCAGTACTTC,CASSAGLAGYEQYF
TRBD1,.,TRBV4-1,TRBJ2-7,TGCGCCAGCAGCCAGAACAGGGGGGCCTACGAGCAGTACTTC,CASSQNRGAYEQYF
TRBD1,.,TRBV27,TRBJ2-7,TGTGCCAGCAGTTTGGGGGCAGGGGGCACCTACGAGCAGTACTTC,CASSLGAGGTYEQYF
.,.,TRBV10-3,TRBJ1-1,TGTGCCATCAGTGAGTCGATTCCGGGGTTGGACACTGAAGCTTTCTTT,CAISESIPGLDTEAFF
TRBD1,few,TRBV19,TRBJ1-1,TGTGCCAGTAGCCCGACAGGGGACACTGAAGCTTTCTTT,CASSPTGDTEAFF
TRBD1,.,TRBV7-2,TRBJ1-2,TGTGCCAGCAGCCCACACAGGGGGCGAGGCTACACCTTC,CASSPHRGRGYTF
TRBD1,.,TRBV11-2,TRBJ2-7,TGTGCCAGCAGCCCTACATGGGACAGGGTTGAGTACGAGCAGTACTTC,CASSPTWDRVEYEQYF
.,.,TRBV7-6,TRBJ2-2,TGTGCCAGCAGCCCACAGGGCCCCGGGGAGCTGTTTTTT,CASSPQGPGELFF
TRBD1,.,TRBV9,TRBJ1-3,TGTGCCAGCAGCGTAACGGGGGACAGTGGAAACACCATATATTTT,CASSVTGDSGNTIYF
.,.,TRBV9,TRBJ1-1,TGTGCCAGCAGCTTCCTGGGACTCCAGACGAACACTGAAGCTTTCTTT,CASSFLGLQTNTEAFF
.,.,TRBV7-2,TRBJ2-3,TGTGCCAGCAGCATCGAAGGACACACAGATACGCAGTATTTT,CASSIEGHTDTQYF
.,.,TRBV13,TRBJ2-7,TGTGCCAGCAGCTTGAGCATAACCTACGAGCAGTACTTC,CASSLSITYEQYF
.,.,TRBV19,TRBJ2-5,TGTGCCAGCTCTGAACAGGGAATCGGGACCCAGTACTTC,CASSEQGIGTQYF
TRBD2,once,TRBV7-8,TRBJ2-7,TGTGCCAGCAGCACGGGACTAGCGGGGGTAACCTACGAGCAGTACTTC,CASSTGLAGVTYEQYF
TRBD1,few,TRBV19,TRBJ1-5,TGTGCCAGTAGTTTCGGACAGGGTTTTGGGCCCCAGCATTTT,CASSFGQGFGPQHF
.,.,TRBV19,TRBJ1-2,TGTGCCAGTAGTTGGGGAGGGCCACTCTATGGCTACACCTTC,CASSWGGPLYGYTF
.,.,TRBV29-1,TRBJ2-7,TGCAGCGCCGAAGGGGGGGGCGAGCAGTACTTC,CSAEGGGEQYF
TRBD1,.,TRBV2,TRBJ1-1,TGTGCCAGCAAACTGGACAGGGGTTGGACTGAAGCTTTCTTT,CASKLDRGWTEAFF
TRBD1,.,TRBV11-2,TRBJ1-1,TGTGCCAGCAGCTTATGGGACAGGGGGCCGAACACTGAAGCTTTCTTT,CASSLWDRGPNTEAFF